This TCR beta chain derives from a study of pediatric ulcerative colitis. Study results and limitations: Two rectal clonotypes were found only in ulcerative colitis patients, all of them. Rectal pinch biopsies may have included blood-derived T cells, especially in patients with overt colitis.

This clone was detected only once. The antigen is unknown. The survey-level immunoSEQ assay was used. Here immunoSEQ multiplex PCR was the method, and the copy in TCRdb shows in-frame clones only, minus some. Among over 15,000 clones, roughly 74% were seen once, and the ten largest hold about 3.5%. During colonoscopy, one to two rectal pinch biopsies were collected. This CDR3 is 15 amino acids long. Germline assignment: CDR1 SGHNT and CDR2 YYREEE (reference sequence). Trimming pared 0 bases from V and 6 bases from J, leaving 13 bases between. Sequencing was performed on gut tissue. The source of this sequence is a girl under 18 with moderate ulcerative colitis. The chain is built from TRBV5-4 and TRBJ2-1; D possibly matches TRBD1 or TRBD2 (5 bases each). CDR3 residues: CASSLGGVAGNEQFF. CDR3 coding DNA: TGTGCCAGCAGCTTGGGAGGGGTTGCGGGCAATGAGCAGTTCTTC.